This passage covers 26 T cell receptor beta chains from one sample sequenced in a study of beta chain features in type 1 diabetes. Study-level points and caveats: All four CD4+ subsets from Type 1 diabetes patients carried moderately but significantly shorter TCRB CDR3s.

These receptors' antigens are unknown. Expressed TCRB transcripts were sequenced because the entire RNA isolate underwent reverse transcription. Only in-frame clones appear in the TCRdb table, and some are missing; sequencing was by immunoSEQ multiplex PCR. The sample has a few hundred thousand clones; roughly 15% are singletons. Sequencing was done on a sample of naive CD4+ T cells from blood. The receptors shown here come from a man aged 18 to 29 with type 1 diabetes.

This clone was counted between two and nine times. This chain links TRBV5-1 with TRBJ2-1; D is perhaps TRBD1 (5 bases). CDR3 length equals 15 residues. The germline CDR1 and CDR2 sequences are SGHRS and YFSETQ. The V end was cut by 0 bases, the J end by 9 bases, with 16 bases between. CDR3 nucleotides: TGCGCCAGCAGCTTGGGGGGCGGTATCGGTATTGAGCAGTTCTTC. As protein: CASSLGGGIGIEQFF.

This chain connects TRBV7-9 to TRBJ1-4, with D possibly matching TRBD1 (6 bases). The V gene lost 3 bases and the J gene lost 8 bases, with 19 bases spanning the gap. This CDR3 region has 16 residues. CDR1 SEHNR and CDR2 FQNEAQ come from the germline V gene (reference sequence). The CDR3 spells CASSFPGRGGGEKLFF. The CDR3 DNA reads TGTGCCAGCAGCTTCCCCGGCAGGGGCGGAGGCGAAAAACTGTTTTTT.

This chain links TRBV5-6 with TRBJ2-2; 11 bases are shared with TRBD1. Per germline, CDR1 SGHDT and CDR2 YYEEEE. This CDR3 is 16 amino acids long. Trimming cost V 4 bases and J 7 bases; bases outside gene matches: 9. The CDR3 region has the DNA TGTGCCAGCAGCACACGGACAGGGGGCGGGTTCGGGGAGCTGTTTTTT. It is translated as CASSTRTGGGFGELFF.

The DNA for the CDR3 is TGTGCCTGGAGTGAGGCGGGCGAAAGGCAGTTCTTC. The encoded protein is CAWSEAGERQFF. The gene calls are TRBV30 and TRBJ2-1; tentative D call: TRBD2 (5 bases). V was clipped by 1 base and J by 12 bases, with 13 bases between them. CDR3 size: 12 residues. CDR1 and CDR2 from the germline V gene are GTSNPN and SVGIG (reference sequence).

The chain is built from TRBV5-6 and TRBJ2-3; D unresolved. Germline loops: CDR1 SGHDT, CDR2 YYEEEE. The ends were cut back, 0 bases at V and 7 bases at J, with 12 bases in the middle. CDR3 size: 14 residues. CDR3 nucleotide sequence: TGTGCCAGCAGCTTGGGCCGCGGAAGGAATACGCAGTATTTT. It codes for CASSLGRGRNTQYF.

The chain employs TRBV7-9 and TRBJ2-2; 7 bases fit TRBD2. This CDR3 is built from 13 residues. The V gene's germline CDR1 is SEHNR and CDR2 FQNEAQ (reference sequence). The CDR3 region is CGGRTSEPGELFF. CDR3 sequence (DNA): TGTGGAGGCAGGACTAGTGAGCCCGGGGAGCTGTTTTTT.

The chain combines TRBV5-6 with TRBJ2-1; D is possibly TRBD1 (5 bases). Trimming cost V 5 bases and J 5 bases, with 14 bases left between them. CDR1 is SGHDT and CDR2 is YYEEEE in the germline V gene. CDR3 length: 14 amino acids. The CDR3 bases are TGTGCCAGCAGGTTAAATCCGACAGACAATGAGCAGTTCTTC. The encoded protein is CASRLNPTDNEQFF. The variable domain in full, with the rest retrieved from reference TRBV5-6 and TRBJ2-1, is DAGVTQSPTHLIKTRGQQVTLRCSPKSGHDTVSWYQQALGQGPQFIFQYYEEEERQRGNFPDRFSGHQFPNYSSELNVNALLLGDSALYLCASRLNPTDNEQFFGPGTRLTVL.

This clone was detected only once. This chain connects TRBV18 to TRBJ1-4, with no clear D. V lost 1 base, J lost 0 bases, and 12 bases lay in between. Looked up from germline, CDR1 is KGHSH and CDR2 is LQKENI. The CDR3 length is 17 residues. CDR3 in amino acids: CASSPRAGTATNEKLFF. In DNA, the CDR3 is TGTGCCAGCTCACCACGGGCGGGAACGGCAACTAATGAAAAACTGTTTTTT.

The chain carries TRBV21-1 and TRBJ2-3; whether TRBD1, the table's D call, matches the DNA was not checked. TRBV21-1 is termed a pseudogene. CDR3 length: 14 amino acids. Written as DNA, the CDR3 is TGTGCCAGCACCCTGGTAGGGGCCCGAGATACGCAGTATTTT. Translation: CASTLVGARDTQYF.

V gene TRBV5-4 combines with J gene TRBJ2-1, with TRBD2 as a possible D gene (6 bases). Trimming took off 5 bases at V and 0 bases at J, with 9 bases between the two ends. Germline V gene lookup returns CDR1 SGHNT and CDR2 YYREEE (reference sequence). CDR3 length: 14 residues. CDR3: CASRDGSSYNEQFF. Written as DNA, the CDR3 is TGTGCCAGCAGGGACGGGAGCTCCTACAATGAGCAGTTCTTC.

The DNA for the CDR3 is TGTGCCACCAGCAGAGTAGGACAGGGTAGGAACACTGAAGCTTTCTTT. Protein product: CATSRVGQGRNTEAFF. The rearrangement uses TRBV15 and TRBJ1-1; 8 bases line up with TRBD1. The CDR3 is 16 amino acids. CDR1 is LNHNV, CDR2 YYDKDF, per germline (reference sequence). With 1 base clipped from V and 1 base from J, the junction kept 5 bases outside the gene matches.

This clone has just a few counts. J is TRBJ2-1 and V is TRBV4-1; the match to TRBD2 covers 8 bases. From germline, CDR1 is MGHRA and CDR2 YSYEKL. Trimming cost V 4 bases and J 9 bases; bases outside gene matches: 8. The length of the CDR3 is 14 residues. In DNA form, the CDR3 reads TGCGCCAGCAGCCTCGGACTAGCTGAGAGTGAGCAGTTCTTC. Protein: CASSLGLAESEQFF.

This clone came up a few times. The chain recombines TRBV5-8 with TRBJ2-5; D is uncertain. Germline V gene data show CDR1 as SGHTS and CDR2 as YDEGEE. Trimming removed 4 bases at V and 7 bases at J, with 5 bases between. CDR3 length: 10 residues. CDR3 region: CASSPRTQYF. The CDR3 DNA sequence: TGTGCCAGCAGCCCGCGGACCCAGTACTTC.

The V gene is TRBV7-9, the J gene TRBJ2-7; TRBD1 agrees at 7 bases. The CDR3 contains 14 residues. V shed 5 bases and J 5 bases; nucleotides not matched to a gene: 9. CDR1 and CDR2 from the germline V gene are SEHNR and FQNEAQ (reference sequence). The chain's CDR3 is CASSNPYRGHEQYF. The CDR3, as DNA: TGTGCCAGCAGCAACCCCTACAGGGGCCACGAGCAGTACTTC.

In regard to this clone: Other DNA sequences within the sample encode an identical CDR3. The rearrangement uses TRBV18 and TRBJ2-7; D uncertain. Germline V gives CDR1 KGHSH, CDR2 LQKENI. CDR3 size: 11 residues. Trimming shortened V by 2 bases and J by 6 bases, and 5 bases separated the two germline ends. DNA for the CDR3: TGTGCCAGCTCACCATCGGGCGAGCAGTACTTC. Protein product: CASSPSGEQYF.

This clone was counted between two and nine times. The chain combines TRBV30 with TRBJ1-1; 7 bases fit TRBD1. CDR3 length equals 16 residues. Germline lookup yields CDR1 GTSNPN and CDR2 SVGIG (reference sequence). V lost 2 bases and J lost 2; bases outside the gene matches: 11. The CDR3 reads CAWSPRDRVFNTEAFF. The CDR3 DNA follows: TGTGCCTGGAGTCCGCGGGACAGAGTTTTTAACACTGAAGCTTTCTTT.

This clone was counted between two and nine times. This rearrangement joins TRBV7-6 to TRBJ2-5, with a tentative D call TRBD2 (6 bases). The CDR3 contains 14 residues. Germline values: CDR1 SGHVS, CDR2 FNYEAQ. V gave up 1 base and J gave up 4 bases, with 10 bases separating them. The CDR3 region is CASSLGSAGETQYF. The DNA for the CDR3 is TGTGCCAGCAGCTTAGGGTCAGCGGGAGAGACCCAGTACTTC.

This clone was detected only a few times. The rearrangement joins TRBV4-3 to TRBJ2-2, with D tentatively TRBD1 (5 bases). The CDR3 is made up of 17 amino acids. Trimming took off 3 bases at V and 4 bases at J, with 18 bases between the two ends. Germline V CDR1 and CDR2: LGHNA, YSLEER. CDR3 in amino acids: CASSQDQTLGPTGELFF. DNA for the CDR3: TGCGCCAGCAGCCAGGATCAAACCTTGGGGCCCACCGGGGAGCTGTTTTTT.

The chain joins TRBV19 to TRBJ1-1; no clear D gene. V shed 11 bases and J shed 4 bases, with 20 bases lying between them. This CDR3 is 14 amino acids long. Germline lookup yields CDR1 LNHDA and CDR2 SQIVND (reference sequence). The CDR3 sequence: CAVHPWEEGTEAFF. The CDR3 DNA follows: TGTGCCGTCCATCCGTGGGAGGAAGGCACTGAAGCTTTCTTT.

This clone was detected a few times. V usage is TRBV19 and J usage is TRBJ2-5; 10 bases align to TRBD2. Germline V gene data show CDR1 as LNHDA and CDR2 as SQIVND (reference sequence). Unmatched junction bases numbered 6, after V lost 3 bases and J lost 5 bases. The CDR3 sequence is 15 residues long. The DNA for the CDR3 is TGTGCCAGTAGTATCGGCGGGACTAGCGTTGAGACCCAGTACTTC. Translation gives CASSIGGTSVETQYF.

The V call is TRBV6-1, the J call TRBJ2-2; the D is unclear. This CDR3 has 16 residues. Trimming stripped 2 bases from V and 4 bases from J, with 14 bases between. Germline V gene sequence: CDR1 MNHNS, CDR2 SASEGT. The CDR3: CASSEFWAKGTGELFF. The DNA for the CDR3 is TGTGCCAGCAGTGAATTTTGGGCTAAAGGCACCGGGGAGCTGTTTTTT.

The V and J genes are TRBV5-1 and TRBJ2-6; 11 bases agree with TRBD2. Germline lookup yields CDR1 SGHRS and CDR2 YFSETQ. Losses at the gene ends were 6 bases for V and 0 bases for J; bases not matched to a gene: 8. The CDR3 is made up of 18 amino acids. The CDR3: CASNGGGLADSGANVLTF. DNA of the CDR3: TGCGCCAGCAACGGGGGGGGACTAGCGGACTCTGGGGCCAACGTCCTGACTTTC.

CDR3 protein: CATTMGQGNGGYTF. For the CDR3, the DNA is TGTGCCACCACCATGGGACAGGGGAACGGTGGCTACACCTTC. The rearrangement links TRBV10-3 to TRBJ1-2, with 10 bases fitting TRBD1. This CDR3 is built from 14 residues. V was clipped by 10 bases and J by 7 bases; unmatched bases: 12. From germline, CDR1 is ENHRY and CDR2 SYGVKD.

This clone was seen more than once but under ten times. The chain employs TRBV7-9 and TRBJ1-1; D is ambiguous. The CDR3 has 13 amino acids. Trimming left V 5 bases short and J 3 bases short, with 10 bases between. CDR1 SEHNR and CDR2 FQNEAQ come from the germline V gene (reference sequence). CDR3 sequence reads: CASSPFTDTEAFF. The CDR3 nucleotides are TGTGCCAGCAGCCCCTTCACGGACACTGAAGCTTTCTTT.

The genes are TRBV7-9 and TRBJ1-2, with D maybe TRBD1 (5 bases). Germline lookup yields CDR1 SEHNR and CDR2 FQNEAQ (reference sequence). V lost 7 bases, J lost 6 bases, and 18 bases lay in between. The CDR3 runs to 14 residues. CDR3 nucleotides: TGTGCCAGCACCAAAGCTCAGGGCGCCGATGGCTACACCTTC. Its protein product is CASTKAQGADGYTF.

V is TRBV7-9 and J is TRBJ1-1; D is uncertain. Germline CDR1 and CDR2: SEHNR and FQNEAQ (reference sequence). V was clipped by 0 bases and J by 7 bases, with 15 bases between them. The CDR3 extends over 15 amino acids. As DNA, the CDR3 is TGTGCCAGCAGCTTAGCTCCTAAGCCATCTGGTGAAGCTTTCTTT. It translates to CASSLAPKPSGEAFF.